This TCR beta chain was sequenced for a study of blood T cell repertoires in COVID-19. About the study: From the United States, Italy and Spain came samples of acute and convalescent COVID-19. The cDNA or gDNA used as material had been derived from T cells, B-cell-depleted T cells, or PBMCs.

This clone was observed once. Here immunoSEQ multiplex PCR was the method, and the copy in TCRdb shows in-frame clones only, minus some. In the table there are 200,000 to 250,000 clones, about nine tenths of which are singletons. The CDR3 length is 15 residues. V lost 6 bases, J lost 2 bases, and 11 bases lay in between. CDR1 and CDR2 from the germline V gene are LNHDA and SQIVND (reference sequence). Recruitment covered about two dozen US areas and drew participants whose ages spanned about 18 to 90 years. All recovered Cohort 3 donors got two negative PCRs, got clearance, or saw symptom resolution. This rearrangement joins TRBV19 to TRBJ2-6; TRBD1 is a possible D gene (6 bases). Sequencing was done on a sample of PBMCs or T cells enriched from blood (not recorded which). The sequence was collected from a man aged 35 to 55 who had recovered from COVID-19. In nucleotides, the CDR3 is TGTGCCAGTAGAAACAGGGAAGCTGGGGCCAACGTCCTGACTTTC. As protein: CASRNREAGANVLTF.